The 5 T cell receptor beta chains in this list originate from one sample, sequenced in a study of T cell repertoires in cytomegalovirus infection. These receptors' antigens are unknown. MiXCR, run by TCRdb on the reads, gives a single entry per CDR3 protein. The profile shows about 920,000 distinct CDR3 sequences, 25% to 40% of them singletons. The source material was cultured CD8+ T cells from PBMCs, sampled from culture after CMV antigen stimulation. The receptors shown here come from a human donor in good health (CMV status not recorded). Some clones in this sample may be carry-over from other donors' samples.

The table lists this clonotype with many counts. The chain uses TRBV7-9 and TRBJ2-5; the D gene is possibly TRBD1 (7 bases). The CDR3 loop spans 17 amino acids. Germline V gene data show CDR1 as SEHNR and CDR2 as FQNEAQ (reference sequence). The ends were cut back, 5 bases at V and 2 bases at J, with 21 bases in the middle. CDR3 bases: TGTGCCAGCAGCCCGCTGATCCTGGCAGGGGGGCAAGAGACCCAGTACTTC. Its protein is CASSPLILAGGQETQYF.

The chain carries TRBV2 and TRBJ1-1, with D uncertain. The germline gives CDR1 SNHLY, CDR2 FYNNEI. The CDR3 has 15 residues. V was cut by 4 bases and J by 0 bases, with 12 bases left in between. The CDR3 loop is CASSVYKYMNTEAFF. The DNA of the CDR3 is TGTGCCAGCAGTGTTTACAAGTATATGAACACTGAAGCTTTCTTT.

This clonotype was counted only a few times. This chain joins TRBV12-3 or TRBV12-4 and TRBJ1-4; D is ambiguous. The V end was cut by 6 bases, the J end by 8 bases, with 10 bases between. This CDR3 is 12 amino acids long. In nucleotides, the CDR3 is TGTGCCAGCAGCATTAGGGTGGAAAAACTGTTTTTT. Translated: CASSIRVEKLFF.

The genes are TRBV28 and TRBJ1-3; D is undetermined. Germline CDR1 is MDHEN and CDR2 is SYDVKM. CDR3 length equals 14 residues. V dropped 7 bases and J dropped 0 bases, with 10 bases sitting between them. The DNA for the CDR3 is TGTGCCAGCACAAGGCCAGGCTCTGGAAACACCATATATTTT. Protein: CASTRPGSGNTIYF.

The chain joins TRBV11-3 to TRBJ2-3; 10 nucleotides match TRBD2. The CDR3 has 18 residues. Germline assignment: CDR1 SGHNT and CDR2 YENEEA. V was clipped by 0 bases and J by 4 bases; unmatched bases: 10. CDR3 sequence reads: CASSLEGSGGLWADTQYF. DNA for the CDR3: TGTGCCAGCAGCTTAGAGGGTAGCGGGGGGCTTTGGGCAGATACGCAGTATTTT.